The T cell receptor (beta chain) under discussion was sequenced for a study of cytomegalovirus exposure and HLA in healthy donors. Background on the study: Among 150 million to 200 million T cells, an earlier analysis found 117 million unique TCR beta sequences.

Vbeta (60) and Jbeta (13) primers were used in the PCR. The repertoire was sequenced with immunoSEQ multiplex PCR; TCRdb's copy has only in-frame clones and lacks some. The sample consists of 150,000 to 200,000 clones, under 90% of them appearing once. The study's findings and limits: In vitro experiments confirmed that a few CMV-associated chains were specific for CMV antigens.

On this clone itself: Its antigen is not known.

The source is a male donor in good health and CMV-seronegative. Input material: PBMCs.

The DNA of the CDR3 is TGCAGCGTTGCTGGGAGCGACCTCACAGATACGCAGTATTTT. This sequence encodes CSVAGSDLTDTQYF. The genes are TRBV29-1 and TRBJ2-3, with a tentative D call TRBD2 (5 bases). Trimming took off 4 bases at V and 2 bases at J, with 13 bases between the two ends. The CDR3 is 14 amino acids. Germline CDR1 SQVTM, CDR2 ANQGSEA.